The clone carrying this TCR beta chain came up many times. Its target is not known. This CDR3 is 14 amino acids long. CDR1 DFQATT and CDR2 SNEGSKA come from the germline V gene (reference sequence). The V segment lost 2 bases and the J segment 5 bases; nucleotides outside the gene matches: 2. The sample comes from a study of spatial heterogeneity in lung cancer. In the study overall: Available PBMC from follow-up, collected a median of roughly two years after resection, underwent sequencing. The study consistently detected more beta-chain than alpha-chain sequences. Study-level findings and limits: In blood, ubiquitous expanded tumor TCRs appeared more at resection than follow-up.

Sample time point: blood at routine non-recurrence follow-up after resection. Researchers sequenced whole RNA taken from tumor, nontumor lung or frozen PBMC without sorting. Every TCR cDNA molecule bore a unique molecular identifier. TCRdb passed the 5' RACE reads through MiXCR, listing each CDR3 protein once. The sample has about 25,000 distinct CDR3 sequences, around 6% seen once; the top ten hold around a fifth. The chain combines TRBV20-1 with TRBJ2-2; 10 bases agree with TRBD2. This specimen was PBMCs, taken at follow-up. This receptor was identified in a male donor with early-stage non-small cell lung cancer. CDR3 sequence: CSARRGLATGELFF. In DNA form, the CDR3 reads TGCAGTGCTAGAAGGGGACTAGCGACCGGGGAGCTGTTTTTT.